Below, 2 T cell receptor beta chains from the same sample are listed, as sequenced in a study of T cell responses to AZD1222 COVID-19 vaccine. Clones were sequenced by immunoSEQ multiplex PCR, and TCRdb holds only the in-frame ones, with some missing. In the table there are 250,000 to 300,000 clones, 90% to 95% of which are singletons. The sequencing here drew on peripheral blood, taken 28 days after the second AZD1222 dose. The source is an adult who received the AZD1222 COVID-19 vaccine.

The rearrangement links TRBV5-1 to TRBJ2-7; 8 bases map to TRBD2. Germline lookup yields CDR1 SGHRS and CDR2 YFSETQ. The CDR3 runs to 14 residues. Trimming took 5 bases from V and 6 from J; bases not matched to a gene: 10. This CDR3 reads CASRNSGTPPEQYF. Here the CDR3 DNA reads TGCGCCAGCAGAAATAGCGGGACGCCCCCCGAGCAGTACTTC.

This chain connects TRBV19 to TRBJ1-5, with 7 nucleotides matching TRBD1. The CDR3 extends over 16 amino acids. CDR1 is LNHDA, CDR2 SQIVND, per germline (reference sequence). Trimming removed 5 bases from V and 3 bases from J; junction bases left unmatched: 10. The CDR3 coding sequence is TGTGCCAGTAGTCTACGTCCCGACAGGGACAATCAGCCCCAGCATTTT. This codes for CASSLRPDRDNQPQHF.